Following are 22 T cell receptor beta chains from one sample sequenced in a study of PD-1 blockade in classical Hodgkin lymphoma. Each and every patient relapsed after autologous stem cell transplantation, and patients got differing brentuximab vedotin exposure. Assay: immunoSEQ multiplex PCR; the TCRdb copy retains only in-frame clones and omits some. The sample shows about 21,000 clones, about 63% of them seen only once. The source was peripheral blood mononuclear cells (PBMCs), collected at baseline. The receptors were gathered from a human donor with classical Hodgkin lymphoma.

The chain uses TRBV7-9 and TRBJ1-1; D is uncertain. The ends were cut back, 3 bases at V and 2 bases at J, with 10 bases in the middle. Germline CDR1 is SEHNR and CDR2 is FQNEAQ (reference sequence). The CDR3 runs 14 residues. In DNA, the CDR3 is TGTGCCAGCAGCTTGGACCCCTTTAACACTGAAGCTTTCTTT. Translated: CASSLDPFNTEAFF. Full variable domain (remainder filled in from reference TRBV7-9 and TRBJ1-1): DTGVSQNPRHKITKRGQNVTFRCDPISEHNRLYWYRQTLGQGPEFLTYFQNEAQLEKSRLLSDRFSAERPKGSFSTLEIQRTEQGDSAMYLCASSLDPFNTEAFFGQGTRLTVV.

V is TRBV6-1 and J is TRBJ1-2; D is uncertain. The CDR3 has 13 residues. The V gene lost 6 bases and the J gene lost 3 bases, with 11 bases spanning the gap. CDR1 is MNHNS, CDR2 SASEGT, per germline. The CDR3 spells CASRADTDYGYTF. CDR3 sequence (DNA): TGTGCCAGCAGGGCAGATACGGACTATGGCTACACCTTC.

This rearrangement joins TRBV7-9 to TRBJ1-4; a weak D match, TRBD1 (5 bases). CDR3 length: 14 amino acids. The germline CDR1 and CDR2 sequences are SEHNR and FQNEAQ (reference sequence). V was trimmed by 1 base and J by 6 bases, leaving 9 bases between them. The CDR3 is CASSLGGADEKLFF. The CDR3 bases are TGTGCCAGCAGCTTAGGGGGCGCTGATGAAAAACTGTTTTTT.

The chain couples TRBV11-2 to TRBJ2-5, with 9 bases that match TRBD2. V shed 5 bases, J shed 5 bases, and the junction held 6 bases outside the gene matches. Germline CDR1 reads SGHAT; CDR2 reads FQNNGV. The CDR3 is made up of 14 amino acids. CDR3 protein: CASSLGSGRETQYF. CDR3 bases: TGTGCCAGCAGCCTCGGGAGCGGGAGGGAGACCCAGTACTTC.

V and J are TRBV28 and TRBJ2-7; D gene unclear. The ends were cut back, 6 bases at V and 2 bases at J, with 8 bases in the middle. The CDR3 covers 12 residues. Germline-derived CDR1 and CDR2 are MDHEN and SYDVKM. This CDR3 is CASRFTTYEQYF. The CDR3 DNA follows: TGTGCCAGCAGATTTACCACCTACGAGCAGTACTTC.

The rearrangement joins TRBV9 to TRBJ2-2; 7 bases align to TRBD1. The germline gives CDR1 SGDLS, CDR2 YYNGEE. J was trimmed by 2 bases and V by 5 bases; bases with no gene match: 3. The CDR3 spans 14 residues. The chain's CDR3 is CASRGQSNTGELFF. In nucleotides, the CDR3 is TGTGCCAGCAGGGGACAGAGCAACACCGGGGAGCTGTTTTTT.

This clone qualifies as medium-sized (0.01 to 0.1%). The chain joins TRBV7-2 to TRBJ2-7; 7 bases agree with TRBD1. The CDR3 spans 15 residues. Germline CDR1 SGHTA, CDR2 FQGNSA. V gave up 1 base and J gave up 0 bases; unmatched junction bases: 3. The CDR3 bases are TGTGCCAGCAGCTTAGGAAGGGGGCTCTCCTACGAGCAGTACTTC. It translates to CASSLGRGLSYEQYF.

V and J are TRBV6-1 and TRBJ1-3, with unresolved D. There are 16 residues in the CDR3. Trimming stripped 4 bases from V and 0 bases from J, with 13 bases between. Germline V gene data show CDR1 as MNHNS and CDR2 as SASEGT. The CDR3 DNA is TGTGCCAGCAGTGGGCGGACCGTCAGCTCTGGAAACACCATATATTTT. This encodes CASSGRTVSSGNTIYF.

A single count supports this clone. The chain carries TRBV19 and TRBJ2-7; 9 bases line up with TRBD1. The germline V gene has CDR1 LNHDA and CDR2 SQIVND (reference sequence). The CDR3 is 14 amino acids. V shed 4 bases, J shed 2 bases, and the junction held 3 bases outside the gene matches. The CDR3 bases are TGTGCCAGTAGTACGGGACAGGGTGCCTACGAGCAGTACTTC. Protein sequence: CASSTGQGAYEQYF.

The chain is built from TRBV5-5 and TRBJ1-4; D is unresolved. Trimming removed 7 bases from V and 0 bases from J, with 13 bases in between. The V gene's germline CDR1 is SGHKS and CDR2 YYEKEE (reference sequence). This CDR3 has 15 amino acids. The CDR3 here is CASGERTATNEKLFF. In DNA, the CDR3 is TGTGCCAGCGGGGAGAGGACGGCAACTAATGAAAAACTGTTTTTT.

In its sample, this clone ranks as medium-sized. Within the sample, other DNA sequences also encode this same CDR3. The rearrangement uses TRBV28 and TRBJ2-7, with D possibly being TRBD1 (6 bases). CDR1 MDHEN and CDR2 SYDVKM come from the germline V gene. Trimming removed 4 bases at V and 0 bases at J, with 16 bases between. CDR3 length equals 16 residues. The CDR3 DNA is TGTGCCAGCAGTTCCCCCAGGGGCAGCGTCTCCTACGAGCAGTACTTC. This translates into CASSSPRGSVSYEQYF.

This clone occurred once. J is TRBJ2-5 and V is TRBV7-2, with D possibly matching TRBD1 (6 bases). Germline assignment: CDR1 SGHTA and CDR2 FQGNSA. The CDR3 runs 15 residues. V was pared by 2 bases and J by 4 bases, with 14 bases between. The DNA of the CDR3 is TGTGCCAGCAGCTTAATGTTGGGGGCGGGAGAGACCCAGTACTTC. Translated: CASSLMLGAGETQYF.

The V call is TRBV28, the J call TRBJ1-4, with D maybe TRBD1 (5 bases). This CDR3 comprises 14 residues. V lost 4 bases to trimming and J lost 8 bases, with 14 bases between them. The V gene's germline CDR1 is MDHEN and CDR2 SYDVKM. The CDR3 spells CASSSQGVPEKLFF. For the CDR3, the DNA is TGTGCCAGCAGTTCCCAGGGAGTTCCGGAAAAACTGTTTTTT.

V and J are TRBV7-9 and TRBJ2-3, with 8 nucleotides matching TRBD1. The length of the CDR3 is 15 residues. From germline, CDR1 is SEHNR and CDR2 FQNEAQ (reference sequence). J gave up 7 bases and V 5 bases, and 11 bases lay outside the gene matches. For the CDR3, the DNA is TGTGCCAGCAGCCTGGGACAGGCCTCGGGAAATACGCAGTATTTT. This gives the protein CASSLGQASGNTQYF. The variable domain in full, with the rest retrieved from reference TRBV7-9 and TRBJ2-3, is DTGVSQNPRHKITKRGQNVTFRCDPISEHNRLYWYRQTLGQGPEFLTYFQNEAQLEKSRLLSDRFSAERPKGSFSTLEIQRTEQGDSAMYLCASSLGQASGNTQYFGPGTRLTVL.

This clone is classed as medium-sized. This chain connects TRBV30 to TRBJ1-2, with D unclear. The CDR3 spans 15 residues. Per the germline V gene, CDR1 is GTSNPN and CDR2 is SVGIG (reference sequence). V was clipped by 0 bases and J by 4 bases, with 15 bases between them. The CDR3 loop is CAWSVSSAAFYGYTF. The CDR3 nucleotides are TGTGCCTGGAGTGTGTCATCCGCGGCCTTCTATGGCTACACCTTC.

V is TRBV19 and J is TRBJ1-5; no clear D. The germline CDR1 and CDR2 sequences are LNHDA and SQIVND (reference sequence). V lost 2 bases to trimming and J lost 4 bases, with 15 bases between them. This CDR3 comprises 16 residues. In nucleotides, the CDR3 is TGTGCCAGTAGTATACATCGAGAGGGCCCAAATCAGCCCCAGCATTTT. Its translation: CASSIHREGPNQPQHF.

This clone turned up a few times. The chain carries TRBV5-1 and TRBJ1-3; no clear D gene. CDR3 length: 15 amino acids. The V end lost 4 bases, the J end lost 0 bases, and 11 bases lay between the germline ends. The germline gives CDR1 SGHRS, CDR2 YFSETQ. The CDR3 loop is CASSEAGSSGNTIYF. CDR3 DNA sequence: TGCGCCAGCAGCGAAGCGGGAAGCTCTGGAAACACCATATATTTT.

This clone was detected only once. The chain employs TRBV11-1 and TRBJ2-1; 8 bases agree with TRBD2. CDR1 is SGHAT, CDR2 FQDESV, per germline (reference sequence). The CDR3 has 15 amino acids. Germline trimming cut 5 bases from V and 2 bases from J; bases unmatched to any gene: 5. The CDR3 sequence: CASSPQRGTYNEQFF. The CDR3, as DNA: TGTGCCAGCAGCCCCCAGCGGGGGACCTACAATGAGCAGTTCTTC.

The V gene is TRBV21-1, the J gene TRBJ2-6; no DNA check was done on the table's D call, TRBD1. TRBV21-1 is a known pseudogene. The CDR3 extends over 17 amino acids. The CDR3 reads CASRRQVLYPGANVLTF. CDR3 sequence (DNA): TGTGCCAGCAGAAGACAGGTCCTGTATCCTGGGGCCAACGTCCTGACTTTC.

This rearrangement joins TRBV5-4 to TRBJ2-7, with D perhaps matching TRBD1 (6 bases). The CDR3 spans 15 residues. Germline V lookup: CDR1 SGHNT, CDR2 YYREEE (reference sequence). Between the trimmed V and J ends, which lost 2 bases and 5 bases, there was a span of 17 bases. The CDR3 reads CASSLGRGQIHEQYF. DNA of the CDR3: TGTGCCAGCAGCTTAGGCAGGGGCCAGATTCACGAGCAGTACTTC.

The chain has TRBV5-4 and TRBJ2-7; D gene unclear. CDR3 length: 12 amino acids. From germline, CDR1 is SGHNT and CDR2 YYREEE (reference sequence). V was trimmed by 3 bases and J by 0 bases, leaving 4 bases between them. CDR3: CASSWGSYEQYF. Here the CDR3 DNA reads TGTGCCAGCAGCTGGGGCTCCTACGAGCAGTACTTC.

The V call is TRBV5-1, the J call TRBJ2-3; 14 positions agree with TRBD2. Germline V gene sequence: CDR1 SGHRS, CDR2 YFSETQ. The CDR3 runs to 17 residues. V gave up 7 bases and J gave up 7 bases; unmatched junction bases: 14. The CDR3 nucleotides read TGCGCCAGCGCCGGGACTAGCGGGGGCGTCGTTGGGCATACGCAGTATTTT. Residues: CASAGTSGGVVGHTQYF.